Listed here is a single T cell receptor beta chain. The sample belongs to a study of graft-versus-host responses after intestinal transplantation. CDR1 SGHAT and CDR2 FQNNGV come from the germline V gene. This CDR3 region has 12 residues. The V end was cut by 3 bases, the J end by 5 bases, with 7 bases between. TCRdb keeps only in-frame clones here, not all; method: immunoSEQ multiplex PCR. This sample carries about 39,000 clones, 93% of them seen once, and the ten largest clones take 3.6%. This material consisted of PBMCs, taken approximately 100 weeks after intestinal transplantation. The chain is built from TRBV11-2 and TRBJ1-1; no clear D gene. The sequence was collected from a human patient who received an intestinal transplant, so some T cells may come from the graft donor. The CDR3 DNA sequence: TGTGCCAGCAGCTTTAGGTGGACTGAAGCTTTCTTT. Residues: CASSFRWTEAFF. Looking up the rest from reference TRBV11-2 and TRBJ1-1 gives the full variable domain: EAGVAQSPRYKIIEKRQSVAFWCNPISGHATLYWYQQILGQGPKLLIQFQNNGVVDDSQLPKDRFSAERLKGVDSTLKIQPAKLEDSAVYLCASSFRWTEAFFGQGTRLTVV.